This TCR beta chain originates from a study of T-cell memory formation after mild COVID-19 (TCRdb year 2021). At the level of the whole study: TCR sequence clusters from the two donors were found to be largely donor specific. In two donors, T-cell clones that expanded and contracted after mild COVID-19 were tracked by sequencing TCRalpha and TCRbeta repertoires over time. The cohort comprised two young, previously healthy adult volunteers, one female and one male. Overall results and qualifications from the work: Some responding clones were detected in pre-infection memory, suggesting pre-existing cross-reactive memory T cells joined the SARS-CoV-2 response. From day 15 to 85, contracting clones showed balanced CD4/CD8 phenotypes, whereas a second wave of clones that expanded from day 15 to 37 leaned towards CD4+. The study covered only two mild cases, and larger cohorts including severe cases with pre-infection samples were considered necessary. Contracting CD4+ clones were located mainly in the CM and EM memory subsets, whereas CD8+ clones were found to be enriched in EMRA. SARS-CoV-2 specificity was not confirmed for the second-wave clones peaking on day 37.

The germline V gene encodes CDR1 SGHVS and CDR2 FQNEAQ. Inclusive of the bounding cysteine and phenylalanine, the CDR3 is 14 residues long. The entry retains the CDR3 DNA only, 42 bases that are in frame from base 1. Unmatched junction bases come to 4, with V trimmed by 3 bases and J by 2 bases. This clonotype was counted a few times. Its binding antigen is unknown. Base qualities are missing; no much larger clone stands one base away. Ficoll-Paque density gradient centrifugation was the method used to isolate PBMCs. The reads were generated on an Illumina NovaSeq 6000. cDNA libraries for TCRalpha and TCRbeta were prepared by 5'RACE using constant-segment primers, with sample barcodes and unique molecular identifiers added. RNA was extracted from every sample with Trizol reagent. Amplification of the libraries took two PCR steps, and the second step added a second sample barcode plus Illumina TruSeq adapters. Sequencing of the libraries was done on an Illumina NovaSeq, producing 2 x 150 bp paired-end reads. Per the original workflow: Reads were demultiplexed and collapsed into UMI-guided consensus sequences with migec v1.2.7. With mixcr v2.1.11, UMI consensuses were aligned to TRA and TRB V and J templates and assembled into clonotypes. Clonotypes were classified as expanded or contracted when called significant by both edgeR and NoisET, with noise models trained on biological replicates. For edgeR calls, the cutoffs were a false discovery rate-adjusted p below 0.01 and a log2 fold-change threshold of 1. As an exploratory analysis of dynamics, PCA with hierarchical clustering was applied to max-normalized trajectories of the 1000 most abundant clonotypes. Separately sequenced CD4+ and CD8+ repertoires were used to assign the CD4 or CD8 phenotype of responding clones. Using fastp trimming at Q25 and MiXCR clonotype assembly, TCRdb reanalyzed the public sequencing data and kept in-frame beta chains. Identical CDR3 proteins give one entry, which carries the most common genes and DNA. In this record, the V and J calls reflect TCRdb's handling and not the investigators' own analysis. For this sample the table gives roughly 600,000 distinct CDR3 sequences, of which more than 15% were detected only once. In total, the top ten clones hold 9.5% to 15% of the sample.

The receptor was isolated from an adult woman who had mild COVID-19 (a few samples of this study predate the infection). The sample titles of this study are shuffled in the database, so cell type and time point are left out; the donor was told from shared clones. The sequencing sample was made of PBMCs or a T cell subset sorted from them (not recorded which). This sequence uses TRBV7-8 and TRBJ2-7; 7 central bases correspond to TRBD1. The nucleotide sequence reads TGTGCCAGCAGCTTCCGGGACAGCCCCTACGAGCAGTACTTC. Its protein product is CASSFRDSPYEQYF.